The 11 T cell receptor beta chains given below trace back to one sample, sequenced in a study of T-cell memory formation after mild COVID-19. TCRdb ran MiXCR on the 5' RACE reads and lists one entry per CDR3 protein. The table includes around 140,000 distinct CDR3 sequences, over 15% detected once. Sequenced sample: PBMCs or a T cell subset sorted from them (not recorded which). These TCRs come from an adult woman who had mild COVID-19 (a few samples of this study predate the infection). Cell type and time point are not known.

V and J are TRBV7-3 and TRBJ1-1; 9 nucleotides align to TRBD1. The V segment lost 5 bases and the J segment 3 bases; nucleotides outside the gene matches: 7. The germline V gene encodes CDR1 SGHTA and CDR2 FQGTGA. This CDR3 spans 15 amino acids. The CDR3 DNA sequence: TGTGCCAGCAGCGCAACAGGGGGCGGGCACACTGAAGCTTTCTTT. Its protein is CASSATGGGHTEAFF.

In its sample, this clonotype was seen a few times. The V and J genes are TRBV7-9 and TRBJ2-7, with a weak D call TRBD2 (5 bases). CDR1 and CDR2 from the germline V gene are SEHNR and FQNEAQ (reference sequence). V was cut by 3 bases and J by 4 bases, with 16 bases left in between. The CDR3 has 15 amino acids. This CDR3 reads CASSFGRRGGYEQYF. CDR3 coding DNA: TGTGCCAGCAGCTTCGGTCGTCGGGGTGGATACGAGCAGTACTTC.

The CDR3 DNA reads as TGTGCCAGCAGCTTATCAGGGGCGCACACAGATACGCAGTATTTT. The encoded protein is CASSLSGAHTDTQYF. The chain combines TRBV7-2 with TRBJ2-3; D is perhaps TRBD1 (6 bases). Per germline, CDR1 SGHTA and CDR2 FQGNSA. The CDR3 spans 15 residues. V shed 2 bases and J shed 2 bases, with 11 bases lying between them. Complete variable domain (other parts from reference TRBV7-2 and TRBJ2-3): GAGVSQSPSNKVTEKGKDVELRCDPISGHTALYWYRQSLGQGLEFLIYFQGNSAPDKSGLPSDRFSAERTGGSVSTLTIQRTQQEDSAVYLCASSLSGAHTDTQYFGPGTRLTVL.

This sequence joins TRBV18 and TRBJ2-5, with 8 bases fitting TRBD1. The CDR3 loop spans 16 amino acids. Trimming cost V 6 bases and J 5 bases; bases outside gene matches: 14. Germline CDR1 is KGHSH and CDR2 is LQKENI. CDR3 nucleotides: TGTGCCAGCTCCCTCGGGACAGGCCCCCTACGGGAGACCCAGTACTTC. It encodes CASSLGTGPLRETQYF.

This clonotype has only a few counts. The V call is TRBV29-1, the J call TRBJ2-3; 8 bases align to TRBD1. The V gene's germline CDR1 is SQVTM and CDR2 ANQGSEA. There are 14 residues in the CDR3. Trimming cost V 8 bases and J 2 bases; bases outside gene matches: 9. DNA of the CDR3: TGCAGCATTCGACAGGGGATTTCCACAGATACGCAGTATTTT. Translation: CSIRQGISTDTQYF.

This clonotype was observed a few times. This chain uses TRBV5-1 with TRBJ2-7, with 11 positions matching TRBD2. The CDR3 consists of 14 residues. Germline V gene data show CDR1 as SGHRS and CDR2 as YFSETQ. The V segment lost 5 bases and the J segment 4 bases; nucleotides outside the gene matches: 5. DNA for the CDR3: TGCGCCAGCAGTATAGCGGGAGGGACGTACGAGCAGTACTTC. Translated: CASSIAGGTYEQYF. Combining the CDR3 with reference TRBV5-1 and TRBJ2-7 gives the whole variable domain KAGVTQTPRYLIKTRGQQVTLSCSPISGHRSVSWYQQTPGQGLQFLFEYFSETQRNKGNFPGRFSGRQFSNSRSEMNVSTLELGDSALYLCASSIAGGTYEQYFGPGTRLTVT.

This chain's CDR3 is CASSIRDHTGELFF. The CDR3 DNA reads as TGTGCCAGTAGTATCCGGGACCACACCGGGGAGCTGTTTTTT. The chain couples TRBV19 to TRBJ2-2; perhaps D is TRBD1 or TRBD2 (5 bases each). V lost 3 bases and J lost 3, with 8 bases in between. The CDR3 has 14 amino acids. Germline V gives CDR1 LNHDA, CDR2 SQIVND (reference sequence). Combining the CDR3 with reference TRBV19 and TRBJ2-2 gives the whole variable domain DGGITQSPKYLFRKEGQNVTLSCEQNLNHDAMYWYRQDPGQGLRLIYYSQIVNDFQKGDIAEGYSVSREKKESFPLTVTSAQKNPTAFYLCASSIRDHTGELFFGEGSRLTVL.

Concerning this clonotype itself: Germline and junction disagree at one end, which may indicate a read error. The J gene is TRBJ2-3, the V gene TRBV10-2; no clear D. The CDR3 is 15 residues long. Per germline, CDR1 WSHSY and CDR2 SAAADI. The CDR3 protein is CASRESPTSTDTQYF. The CDR3 DNA follows: TGCGCCAGCAGGGAGTCCCCTACGAGCACAGATACGCAGTATTTT.

This chain links TRBV29-1 with TRBJ2-5; D not certain. From germline, CDR1 is SQVTM and CDR2 ANQGSEA. With 3 bases removed from V and 0 bases from J, the gap between germline ends came to 11 bases. The CDR3 runs to 14 residues. The CDR3 here is CSVDRFPYQETQYF. CDR3 sequence (DNA): TGCAGCGTTGATAGGTTCCCGTACCAAGAGACCCAGTACTTC.

This clonotype has a handful of counts. The chain has TRBV6-1 and TRBJ2-7; 8 positions match TRBD2. Germline V CDR1 and CDR2: MNHNS, SASEGT. This CDR3 has 16 amino acids. V lost 5 bases and J lost 4; bases outside the gene matches: 13. The DNA for the CDR3 is TGTGCCAGCAGTCGACTAGCGTCTAAGGGGGGATACGAGCAGTACTTC. Protein sequence: CASSRLASKGGYEQYF.

This clonotype was seen only a few times. V gene TRBV7-3 combines with J gene TRBJ2-2; D uncertain. Germline V gene lookup returns CDR1 SGHTA and CDR2 FQGTGA. Trimming shortened V by 4 bases and J by 1 base, and 7 bases separated the two germline ends. CDR3 length equals 14 residues. CDR3 DNA sequence: TGTGCCAGCAGCTACACCGTGAACACCGGGGAGCTGTTTTTT. Translation gives CASSYTVNTGELFF.